This T cell receptor beta chain is drawn from a study of shared clonotypes between healthy human individuals. This clone was seen once. Produced via immunoSEQ multiplex PCR; TCRdb's table is partial and in-frame only. Here the sample spans approximately 2.4 million clones, approximately 96% being singletons. V was pared by 3 bases and J by 8 bases, with 13 bases between. CDR1 and CDR2 from the germline V gene are MDHEN and SYDVKM. The CDR3 spans 13 residues. The source material was naive CD4+ T cells sorted from blood. Subset noted: CD45RA+ positively selected. The chain has TRBV28 and TRBJ1-2, with a possible D match to TRBD1 (5 bases). The TCR originated in a man between 18 and 29 years old in good health. CDR3 protein: CASSLRQGHGYTF. CDR3 nucleotides: TGTGCCAGCAGTTTGCGGCAGGGCCACGGCTACACCTTC.